This T cell receptor beta chain stems from a study of CD8 T cells in Susac syndrome. An input of about 0.45 to 1 ug of RNA was subjected to reverse transcription using random hexamers. The amplification used immunoSEQ multiplex PCR on TCR beta CDR3; it spanned 54 Vbeta and 13 Jbeta. Each CDR3 protein gets one entry after TCRdb re-called the immunoSEQ multiplex PCR reads with MiXCR. Of 300,000 to 350,000 distinct CDR3 sequences listed, about 91% were seen once; the top ten hold about 0.07%. Sequencing of TCR beta, carried out with a high-throughput approach, was applied to CD8+ and CD4+ T cells from the blood. Treatment-naive patients with stable or active relapsing-remitting disease served as multiple sclerosis controls. While CD8+ and CD4+ T cells were isolated negatively, TEMRA cells were enriched by FACS. The CDR3 is made up of 20 amino acids.

The clonotype comes from a human donor with multiple sclerosis. Input material: CD4+ T cells from PBMCs. The chain has TRBV21-1 and TRBJ1-5; the table assigns TRBD1, which was not confirmed against the DNA. TRBV21-1 is a pseudogene locus. The CDR3 bases are TGTGCCAGCAGCAAAGGGCCCAAGTACGGGGGGGAAAAGGGCAATCAGCCCCAGCATTTT. It codes for CASSKGPKYGGEKGNQPQHF.